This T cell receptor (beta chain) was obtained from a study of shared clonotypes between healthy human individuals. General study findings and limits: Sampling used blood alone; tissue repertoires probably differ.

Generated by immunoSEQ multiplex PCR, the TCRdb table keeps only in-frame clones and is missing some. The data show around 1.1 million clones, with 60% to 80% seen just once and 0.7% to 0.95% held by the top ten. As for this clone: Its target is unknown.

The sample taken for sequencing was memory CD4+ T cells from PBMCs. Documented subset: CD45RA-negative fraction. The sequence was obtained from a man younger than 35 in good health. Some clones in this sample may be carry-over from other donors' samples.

This chain's CDR3 is CASSPGTASHGELFF. The CDR3 DNA reads TGTGCCAGCAGTCCCGGGACAGCCTCACACGGGGAGCTGTTTTTT. This chain links TRBV7-3 with TRBJ2-2, with 7 bases fitting TRBD1. The CDR3 extends over 15 amino acids. V was clipped by 6 bases and J by 7 bases; unmatched bases: 11. The germline V gene encodes CDR1 SGHTA and CDR2 FQGTGA.